This paragraph reports one T cell receptor (beta chain). Its antigen is still unknown. It has no much larger one-base neighbor in the sample; base qualities were not kept. The time point label on this specimen signifies: about 28 days (+/-7) after the second vaccine dose. AZD1222 recipients with second doses at about 4 weeks or about 12 weeks were pooled, because spike-specific TCR depth and breadth did not differ between schedules. Vaccinee samples were obtained from the UK trials COV001 and COV002, which included a single-blind randomized controlled phase 2/3 trial of AZD1222 (ChAdOx1 nCoV-19) in healthy adults. For TCRbeta chain sequencing, PBMC samples from trial participants were taken at day 0 and at day 28 after the second dose. The data derive from a study of T cell responses to AZD1222 COVID-19 vaccine (dated by TCRdb to the early 2020s). As for the study more broadly: TCR sequencing covered more than 230 trial participants: approximately 200 given two doses of AZD1222 and around 25 given two doses of MenACWY control vaccine. Trial participants were enrolled into age subgroups of 18-55, 56-69 and 70-plus years, which contained approximately 150, 28 and 58 TCR-sequenced participants, respectively.

What the study reported, not specific to this receptor: Only five to seven AZD1222 recipients were SARS-CoV-2 seropositive at baseline, limiting conclusions about previously exposed vaccinees. The vaccine-associated CD4 TCRs covered the entire spike protein, and the dominant responses fell in regions 160-218 and 743-854. A significant rise in spike-specific TCR breadth and depth was observed after two AZD1222 doses relative to day 0 and relative to MenACWY recipients. Because no samples from the day 14 peak response were available, repertoires could be characterized only after the peak T cell response. Participants were mostly white British, with more females than males. The authors suggested clonal diversity may have been underestimated. Nearly half of unique spike-specific TCRs reportedly recognized epitopes outside regions mutated in the B.1.351 and B.1.1.7 variants. In the small 56-69-year group, the increase in depth fell short of significance, most likely because of low power.

The CDR3 regions of human TCRbeta chains were analyzed by immunosequencing. In the paper's pipeline: TCRs in the repertoires were matched against a reference library of SARS-CoV-2-specific TCRs that had been generated with the MIRA antigen-specificity platform. Breadth was defined as the fraction of unique TCRs that were SARS-CoV-2-associated. Depth was defined as the fraction of total T cells that were SARS-CoV-2-associated. Using the MIRA data, each spike-specific TCR was mapped to the spike region that the TCR reacts to and placed in a CD4 or CD8 class. Log10-transformed breadth and depth values were compared by one-way ANOVA with Sidak's multiple comparisons tests. The immuneACCESS repertoire file appears here via TCRdb, limited to in-frame rearrangements. These files lack a portion of the clones; in checked studies, under half of the deficit traces to unresolved V genes, and the cause of the others is not known. V, J and clone size were drawn from that table, and D and trimming were deduced from the DNA. This sample comprises more than 95,000 clones, more than 65% of them detected only once. The leading ten clones occupy approximately 26% of the sample.

The junction shows trimming of 0 bases on V and 7 bases on J, plus 9 bases between the germline ends. Taken from the germline V gene (reference sequence), the CDR1 and CDR2 loops are MNHNY and SVGAGI. Including the terminal cysteine and phenylalanine, the CDR3 comprises 14 residues. Only the CDR3 DNA stays, 42 bases, in frame from base 1. Recombination linked TRBV6-6 to TRBJ1-4; TRBD1 is perhaps the D gene, given 5 matching bases. The receptor's source is an adult who received the AZD1222 COVID-19 vaccine. The sequencing used peripheral blood, collected 28 days after the second AZD1222 dose. The nucleotide sequence reads as follows: TGTGCCAGCAGTTACTCAGGGACGGGTGAAAAACTGTTTTTT. Its product reads: CASSYSGTGEKLFF.